The 25 T cell receptor beta chains given below trace back to one sample, sequenced in a study of regulatory T cells in long-lasting Graves disease. As for time point: newly diagnosed GD, antithyroid drugs for less than 3 months. The TCR library was made from RNA that had been extracted from PBMCs in TRIzol. Library construction for TCR beta used iRepertoire HTBI primers and Arm-PCR of CDR3 regions. Using its own MiXCR run on the multiplex PCR reads, TCRdb lists one record per CDR3 protein. The sample contains approximately 540,000 distinct CDR3 sequences, around 11% of which appear only once. These data were likewise used in another study, on T cells in Graves' hyperthyroidism and ophthalmopathy.

Source: peripheral blood mononuclear cells (PBMCs), taken at new diagnosis, from a patient treated with antithyroid drugs. All receptors derive from a woman aged 25 to 39 with Graves disease.

The table lists this clonotype with many counts. The chain links TRBV7-9 to TRBJ2-1; D might be TRBD1 (5 bases). The V and J ends lost 2 bases and 2 bases respectively, with 10 bases between them. Germline loops: CDR1 SEHNR, CDR2 FQNEAQ (reference sequence). The CDR3 extends over 15 amino acids. CDR3 bases: TGTGCCAGCAGCTTACCAGGGCGGCCCTACAATGAGCAGTTCTTC. It codes for CASSLPGRPYNEQFF.

This clonotype has ten or more counts. The rearrangement uses TRBV7-2 and TRBJ1-1; 8 bases match TRBD1. Trimming cost V 2 bases and J 6 bases; bases outside gene matches: 5. This CDR3 is built from 14 residues. The germline V gene encodes CDR1 SGHTA and CDR2 FQGNSA. The CDR3 is CASSLRQGRSEAFF. Here the CDR3 DNA reads TGTGCCAGCAGCTTAAGACAGGGGAGGTCTGAAGCTTTCTTT.

This clonotype has at least ten counts. This chain connects TRBV28 to TRBJ2-1, with 7 bases matching TRBD2. V lost 4 bases to trimming and J lost 3 bases; unmatched junction nucleotides: 9. In germline, CDR1 is MDHEN, CDR2 SYDVKM. The CDR3 spans 16 residues. CDR3 bases: TGTGCCAGCAGTTCCGATCACCGGGAGGACTACAATGAGCAGTTCTTC. It is translated as CASSSDHREDYNEQFF.

Only a few counts were recorded for this clonotype. J is TRBJ2-1 and V is TRBV29-1, with a possible D match to TRBD2 (6 bases). The germline V gene has CDR1 SQVTM and CDR2 ANQGSEA. V was cut by 6 bases and J by 0 bases, with 18 bases left in between. This CDR3 has 16 amino acids. This CDR3 is CSVKLRDFFSYNEQFF. DNA of the CDR3: TGCAGCGTCAAGCTGCGGGACTTCTTCTCCTACAATGAGCAGTTCTTC.

The genes are TRBV6-1 and TRBJ1-5, with 7 bases fitting TRBD1. This CDR3 contains 15 residues. The V segment lost 9 bases and the J segment 1 base; nucleotides outside the gene matches: 9. Germline V gene sequence: CDR1 MNHNS, CDR2 SASEGT. CDR3 coding DNA: TGTGCCAGTTCCCTTCCGGGACAGAGCAATCAGCCCCAGCATTTT. It translates to CASSLPGQSNQPQHF.

This clonotype was found a few times. CDR3 DNA: TGTGCCAGCAGCCCGATAATGGGGACAGGGATTGCCAAAAACATTCAGTACTTC. Translated, it gives CASSPIMGTGIAKNIQYF. The chain is built from TRBV3-1 and TRBJ2-4; 9 bases agree with TRBD1. Unmatched junction bases numbered 11, after V lost 4 bases and J lost 1 base. The CDR3 extends over 18 amino acids. CDR1 is LGHDT, CDR2 YNNKEL, per germline (reference sequence).

There are many counts of this clonotype. The CDR3 nucleotides are TGTGCCAGCAGTCCGGGACATAGCAATCAGCCCCAGCATTTT. It is translated as CASSPGHSNQPQHF. The rearrangement links TRBV28 to TRBJ1-5; D possibly corresponds to TRBD1 (6 bases). Germline assignment: CDR1 MDHEN and CDR2 SYDVKM. The CDR3 totals 14 residues. The V and J ends lost 5 bases and 0 bases respectively, with 8 bases between them.

Ten or more counts support this clonotype. The chain links TRBV9 to TRBJ2-2, with D unresolved. The CDR3 has 16 amino acids. The germline V gene has CDR1 SGDLS and CDR2 YYNGEE. The V and J ends lost 0 bases and 0 bases respectively, with 9 bases between them. CDR3 DNA: TGTGCCAGCAGCGTAGCAGTCTCCGCGAACACCGGGGAGCTGTTTTTT. It encodes CASSVAVSANTGELFF.

This clonotype was seen a few times. A read error may produce the germline difference seen at one junction end. The chain combines TRBV11-2 with TRBJ1-2; 7 bases agree with TRBD1. This CDR3 contains 17 residues. Germline V lookup: CDR1 SGHAT, CDR2 FQNNGV. CDR3 DNA sequence: TGTGCCAGCAGCTTAGGTCCGGGACAGCACGCTAACTATGGCCACACCTTC. As protein: CASSLGPGQHANYGHTF.

This clonotype appeared many times. The chain employs TRBV12-3 or TRBV12-4 and TRBJ1-1; D is uncertain. This CDR3 is built from 14 residues. Trimming took 3 bases from V and 7 from J, leaving 15 bases between them. In DNA, the CDR3 is TGTGCCAGCAGTTTCATGTCCTTATACCATGAAGCTTTCTTT. Translating it yields CASSFMSLYHEAFF.

There are many counts of this clonotype. V and J are TRBV6-2 or TRBV6-3 and TRBJ2-7, with 9 nucleotides matching TRBD1. The germline gives CDR1 MNHEY, CDR2 SVGEGT. The CDR3 sequence is 16 residues long. V trimming: 6 bases; J trimming: 2 bases; junction bases outside the gene matches: 11. The CDR3 DNA sequence: TGTGCCAGCAGACCGGGACAGGGTCGTCTTCCCTACGAGCAGTACTTC. This translates into CASRPGQGRLPYEQYF.

In this sample, this clonotype turned up many times. The V and J genes are TRBV27 and TRBJ1-4; no definite D call. Looked up from germline, CDR1 is MNHEY and CDR2 is SMNVEV (reference sequence). The CDR3 runs to 17 residues. The V end lost 4 bases, the J end lost 5 bases, and 20 bases lay between the germline ends. CDR3 amino acids: CASSSHRQVPPNEKLFF. The CDR3 nucleotides read TGTGCCAGCAGTTCCCACCGACAAGTCCCGCCCAATGAAAAACTGTTTTTT.

This clonotype was observed many times. The V and J genes are TRBV2 and TRBJ1-5, with 7 positions matching TRBD1. V dropped 8 bases and J dropped 4; count of bases not matched to a gene: 5. Germline assignment: CDR1 SNHLY and CDR2 FYNNEI. The CDR3 length is 13 residues. The CDR3, as DNA: TGTGCCAGCGCAAGACAGGGAAATCAGCCCCAGCATTTT. Translated, it gives CASARQGNQPQHF.

This clonotype was seen many times. The chain combines TRBV28 with TRBJ2-4; D not certain. V was shortened by 4 bases and J by 4 bases, with 14 bases between the two germline ends. The CDR3 loop spans 15 amino acids. Germline CDR1 reads MDHEN; CDR2 reads SYDVKM. The CDR3 nucleotides read TGTGCCAGCAGTTCTCCCCAGGTTGGGAAAAACATTCAGTACTTC. Amino acids: CASSSPQVGKNIQYF. The variable domain in full, with the rest retrieved from reference TRBV28 and TRBJ2-4, is DVKVTQSSRYLVKRTGEKVFLECVQDMDHENMFWYRQDPGLGLRLIYFSYDVKMKEKGDIPEGYSVSREKKERFSLILESASTNQTSMYLCASSSPQVGKNIQYFGAGTRLSVL.

In this sample, this clonotype turned up a few times. The V gene is TRBV7-9, the J gene TRBJ2-7, with TRBD1 matching over 7 bases. The J segment lost 0 bases and the V segment lost 5 bases, leaving 7 bases of the junction unmatched. In germline, CDR1 is SEHNR, CDR2 FQNEAQ (reference sequence). This CDR3 comprises 15 residues. The CDR3 reads CASSPWTGVSYEQYF. CDR3 nucleotides: TGTGCCAGCAGCCCATGGACAGGCGTCTCCTACGAGCAGTACTTC.

At least ten counts were recorded for this clonotype. V usage is TRBV11-2 and J usage is TRBJ2-2, with D possibly TRBD1 on 5 matching bases. Trimming stripped 6 bases from V and 6 bases from J, with 14 bases between. The CDR3 is 14 amino acids. Germline V CDR1 and CDR2: SGHAT, FQNNGV. Written as DNA, the CDR3 is TGTGCCAGCAGTCGCACAAGGGGCGCCGGGGAGCTGTTTTTT. It codes for CASSRTRGAGELFF.

This clonotype was seen many times. This chain joins TRBV28 and TRBJ2-1; D may be TRBD2 (6 bases). The germline V gene encodes CDR1 MDHEN and CDR2 SYDVKM. V was cut by 3 bases and J by 3 bases, with 15 bases left in between. This CDR3 has 16 amino acids. CDR3 protein: CASSFIGGDFYNEQFF. CDR3 nucleotides: TGTGCCAGCAGTTTTATCGGGGGTGATTTCTACAATGAGCAGTTCTTC. The entire variable domain, with the rest obtained from reference TRBV28 and TRBJ2-1, is as follows: DVKVTQSSRYLVKRTGEKVFLECVQDMDHENMFWYRQDPGLGLRLIYFSYDVKMKEKGDIPEGYSVSREKKERFSLILESASTNQTSMYLCASSFIGGDFYNEQFFGPGTRLTVL.

This clonotype came up many times. V and J are TRBV6-2 or TRBV6-3 and TRBJ1-2, with 7 nucleotides matching TRBD1. The CDR3 extends over 16 amino acids. Germline CDR1 MNHEY, CDR2 SVGEGT. J was trimmed by 2 bases and V by 1 base; bases with no gene match: 7. CDR3 region: CASSYYGTEKNYGYTF. The CDR3 bases are TGTGCCAGCAGTTACTATGGGACAGAGAAAAACTATGGCTACACCTTC.

Notes on this clonotype: It may be a read error: a sequence one base away is much more abundant. V is TRBV6-2 or TRBV6-3 and J is TRBJ2-1; no definite D call. Trimming shortened V by 7 bases and J by 13 bases, and 23 bases separated the two germline ends. Germline-derived CDR1 and CDR2 are MNHEY and SVGEGT. CDR3 length equals 14 residues. DNA for the CDR3: TGTGCCAGCATCCAAACCTCACGGGCCAGCGCTCAGTTCTTC. Its translation is CASIQTSRASAQFF.

Only a few counts were recorded for this clonotype. A single base separates this from a much larger clone, so it may be a read error. In this CDR3 the conserved last residue, phenylalanine or tryptophan, is missing, so a read error is likely. J is TRBJ2-7 and V is TRBV7-2; 7 bases agree with TRBD2. The CDR3 consists of 16 residues. The germline CDR1 and CDR2 sequences are SGHTA and FQGNSA. J gave up 1 base and V 1 base, and 7 bases lay outside the gene matches. For the CDR3, the DNA is TGTGCCAGCAGCTTAGGTCGGCTAGCGGAATCCTACGAGCAGTACCTC. Amino acid sequence: CASSLGRLAESYEQYL.

This clonotype was counted many times. This sequence joins TRBV6-2 or TRBV6-3 and TRBJ2-3; 13 positions match TRBD2. This CDR3 comprises 16 residues. Germline assignment: CDR1 MNHEY and CDR2 SVGEGT. The V segment lost 6 bases and the J segment 4 bases; nucleotides outside the gene matches: 7. CDR3 DNA sequence: TGTGCCAGCAGCCCCCGGACTAGCGGGAGTGCAGATACGCAGTATTTT. This sequence encodes CASSPRTSGSADTQYF.

The chain carries TRBV11-2 and TRBJ2-3; 12 nucleotides line up with TRBD2. With 2 bases clipped from V and 6 bases from J, the junction kept 3 bases outside the gene matches. The CDR3 has 15 amino acids. Germline CDR1 SGHAT, CDR2 FQNNGV. CDR3: CASSLLAGGPDTQYF. In DNA, the CDR3 is TGTGCCAGCAGCTTACTAGCGGGAGGGCCGGATACGCAGTATTTT.

The chain carries TRBV7-9 and TRBJ2-1, with 9 bases lining up with TRBD2. Germline V gene lookup returns CDR1 SEHNR and CDR2 FQNEAQ (reference sequence). J was trimmed by 6 bases and V by 7 bases; bases with no gene match: 13. The CDR3 loop spans 16 amino acids. The chain's CDR3 is CASILGAGGPGNEQFF. As DNA, the CDR3 is TGTGCCAGCATCCTGGGGGCGGGAGGGCCAGGCAATGAGCAGTTCTTC.

This clonotype was observed many times. The gene calls are TRBV27 and TRBJ2-7, with 7 bases fitting TRBD2. The junction had 12 bases not matched to a gene; V was cut back by 8 bases and J by 2 bases. Germline V lookup: CDR1 MNHEY, CDR2 SMNVEV (reference sequence). The length of the CDR3 is 15 residues. The DNA for the CDR3 is TGTGCCAGCGCGAAAGGCGGGAGTTTTACCTACGAGCAGTACTTC. Its protein product is CASAKGGSFTYEQYF.

Many counts were recorded for this clonotype. The chain employs TRBV2 and TRBJ2-1; the D gene is possibly TRBD2 (6 bases). Germline-derived CDR1 and CDR2 are SNHLY and FYNNEI. The CDR3 is 14 residues long. V was cut by 6 bases and J by 0 bases, with 9 bases left in between. CDR3 amino acids: CASRATSSYNEQFF. The CDR3 region has the DNA TGTGCCAGCAGGGCGACTAGCTCCTACAATGAGCAGTTCTTC.